The rows below give T cell receptor beta chains drawn from one sample of a study of regulatory T cells in long-lasting Graves disease. Each CDR3 protein gets one entry after TCRdb re-called the multiplex PCR reads with MiXCR. The data contain about 610,000 distinct CDR3 sequences, 15% to 20% of them singletons. This sample also belongs to another study, concerning T cells in Graves' hyperthyroidism and ophthalmopathy.

Material: peripheral blood mononuclear cells (PBMCs), obtained at new diagnosis, from a patient treated with antithyroid drugs. The receptors were gathered from a man between 18 and 35 years old with Graves disease. Each CDR3 is given without its conserved first and last residue. A D gene is named only where the DNA matches it firmly.

>TRBV10-3|TRBD2|TRBJ2-3
AIRTSGRGDTDTQY
>TRBV29-1|.|TRBJ1-1
SVEPDLNTEAF
>TRBV6-1|.|TRBJ1-1
ASSPGIVTEAF
>TRBV20-1|TRBD2|TRBJ2-7
SAREPSGSRTYEQY
>TRBV27|TRBD1|TRBJ2-7
AAGDRGLYEQY
>TRBV18|.|TRBJ2-2
ASSPNRHGGAGELF
>TRBV6-5|.|TRBJ2-7
ASSYGRMYEQY
>TRBV5-1|.|TRBJ1-1
ASSLSPVRENTEAF
>TRBV10-3|TRBD2|TRBJ2-1
AISESTGGAALYNEQF
>TRBV11-2|TRBD2|TRBJ2-3
ASSLTGREEYTDTQY
>TRBV5-5|.|TRBJ2-1
ASSLYPDEQF
>TRBV2|.|TRBJ2-7
ASTQPQSGYEQY
>TRBV19|TRBD1|TRBJ2-1
ASSIGQGVWWEPSYNEQF
>TRBV20-1|TRBD2|TRBJ2-1
SARAGLAGGNEQF
>TRBV30|TRBD1|TRBJ1-2
AWSVAGGFYGYT
>TRBV3-1|TRBD1|TRBJ1-2
ASSQGGQGARGYT
>TRBV12-3/TRBV12-4|TRBD2|TRBJ2-1
ASSFGTSGYYNEQF
>TRBV20-1|TRBD1|TRBJ2-5
SAGDRAENQY
>TRBV19|.|TRBJ2-7
ASTPSGLNEQY
>TRBV7-8|.|TRBJ2-7
ASSRLLGSVEQY
>TRBV11-2|TRBD2|TRBJ2-1
ASSDRFGGSSYNEQF
>TRBV12-3/TRBV12-4|.|TRBJ2-2
ASSLNRGEGANTGELF
>TRBV6-2/TRBV6-3|TRBD2|TRBJ2-7
ASSTSGGLYEQY
>TRBV6-1|.|TRBJ1-2
ASRTTVDGIRGYT
>TRBV20-1|.|TRBJ1-1
SARPRTEAF
>TRBV5-6|.|TRBJ2-5
ASSSSMTVKKTQY
>TRBV29-1|TRBD2|TRBJ2-2
SVFGLAGGRTGELF
>TRBV7-9|.|TRBJ2-2
ASSPRSLAGRIGELF
>TRBV7-2|.|TRBJ1-1
ASSLARDNRLNTEAF
>TRBV30|TRBD1|TRBJ1-2
AWNPRGVYGYT
>TRBV13|TRBD2|TRBJ2-2
ASSFPSGTTGELF
>TRBV7-8|.|TRBJ2-3
ASSLELGQGSTDTQY
>TRBV19|.|TRBJ2-1
ASSTVWTYNEQF